This T cell receptor (beta chain) comes out of a study of blood T cell repertoires in COVID-19. Across the study: Sample material is recorded as cDNA or gDNA derived from T cells, B-cell-depleted T cells, or PBMCs.

The table lists this clone with a count of one. Authors' data handling: Amplification of reference gene primers provided the estimated nucleated cell counts. Produced via immunoSEQ multiplex PCR; TCRdb's table is partial and in-frame only. The V and J calls and clone size were taken over from that table, and D and trimming were inferred from the DNA. The sample consists of about 93,000 clones, about nine tenths of them appearing once. There are 16 residues in the CDR3. In germline, CDR1 is SGHKS, CDR2 YYEKEE (reference sequence). Trimming at V came to 3 bases and at J to 0 bases, leaving 9 bases not matched to a gene.

The rearrangement uses TRBV5-5 and TRBJ2-7; 7 bases match TRBD1. Material for sequencing was peripheral blood. The sequence was collected from a man in his fifties or sixties with COVID-19, enrolled during active disease. The CDR3 nucleotides read TGTGCCAGCAGCTCTAACAGGGGATCCATCTCCTACGAGCAGTACTTC. This gives the protein CASSSNRGSISYEQYF.